One and the same sample provided the 25 T cell receptor beta chains below, sequenced in a study of cytomegalovirus exposure and HLA in healthy donors. Clones were read by immunoSEQ multiplex PCR, and TCRdb kept only the in-frame ones, dropping some. Here the sample spans 110,000 to 150,000 clones, 94% being singletons. The source material was PBMCs. The receptors originated from a man younger than 35 in good health and CMV-seropositive.

V is TRBV5-1 and J is TRBJ2-7, with D maybe TRBD2 (6 bases). The V end was cut by 0 bases, the J end by 3 bases, with 10 bases between. CDR3 size: 14 residues. CDR1 and CDR2 from the germline V gene are SGHRS and YFSETQ. The CDR3 reads CASSLELRGYEQYF. The CDR3 region has the DNA TGCGCCAGCAGCTTGGAGCTGCGGGGCTACGAGCAGTACTTC.

This sequence joins TRBV10-3 and TRBJ1-5; no reliable D call. Germline V gene lookup returns CDR1 ENHRY and CDR2 SYGVKD. Trimming left V 1 base short and J 5 bases short, with 6 bases between. The length of the CDR3 is 13 residues. CDR3 loop: CAISELGDQPQHF. The CDR3 coding sequence is TGTGCCATCAGTGAGTTAGGAGATCAGCCCCAGCATTTT.

The chain uses TRBV28 and TRBJ1-2; D gene unclear. V lost 7 bases and J lost 0, with 15 bases in between. The CDR3 sequence is 15 residues long. The germline CDR1 and CDR2 sequences are MDHEN and SYDVKM. CDR3 nucleotide sequence: TGTGCCAGCATCGCGTCGCATAACCCTAACTATGGCTACACCTTC. Amino acid sequence: CASIASHNPNYGYTF.

The rearrangement uses TRBV28 and TRBJ1-1; possibly TRBD1 for D (6 bases). Germline loops: CDR1 MDHEN, CDR2 SYDVKM. This CDR3 comprises 14 residues. Deletions cut 2 bases from V and 5 bases from J, with 12 bases between. CDR3 bases: TGTGCCAGCAGTTTACCTTACAGGGATACTGAAGCTTTCTTT. Its translation is CASSLPYRDTEAFF.

V gene TRBV28 combines with J gene TRBJ2-5; no reliable D call. Germline CDR1 and CDR2: MDHEN and SYDVKM. The CDR3 extends over 12 amino acids. V lost 9 bases, J lost 4 bases, and 12 bases lay in between. The chain's CDR3 is CASAGPGETQYF. The CDR3 DNA is TGTGCCAGTGCTGGGCCTGGAGAGACCCAGTACTTC.

The chain is built from TRBV5-1 and TRBJ2-6; no reliable D call. V lost 3 bases and J lost 0, with 7 bases in between. This CDR3 spans 15 amino acids. Germline V gene lookup returns CDR1 SGHRS and CDR2 YFSETQ. For the CDR3, the DNA is TGCGCCAGCAGCTCTCAGAACTCTGGGGCCAACGTCCTGACTTTC. It yields the protein CASSSQNSGANVLTF.

The V call is TRBV29-1, the J call TRBJ1-1, with D maybe TRBD1 (5 bases). The CDR3 contains 13 residues. Germline V lookup: CDR1 SQVTM, CDR2 ANQGSEA. Trimming took off 1 base at V and 1 base at J, with 7 bases between the two ends. CDR3 region: CSVEAQGNTEAFF. DNA for the CDR3: TGCAGCGTTGAAGCCCAGGGGAACACTGAAGCTTTCTTT.

The chain couples TRBV6-5 to TRBJ1-2; 9 bases line up with TRBD1. The germline CDR1 and CDR2 sequences are MNHEY and SVGAGI. This CDR3 has 15 amino acids. Trimming cost V 0 bases and J 5 bases; bases outside gene matches: 4. In DNA form, the CDR3 reads TGTGCCAGCAGTTACTCGATGGGACAGGGTTATGGCTACACCTTC. Amino acid sequence: CASSYSMGQGYGYTF.

This clone appeared a single time. This rearrangement joins TRBV27 to TRBJ2-7, with 9 nucleotides matching TRBD1. This CDR3 is 17 amino acids long. The trim removed 4 bases at V and 2 bases at J, leaving 12 bases unmatched. The germline V gene encodes CDR1 MNHEY and CDR2 SMNVEV (reference sequence). DNA of the CDR3: TGTGCCAGCAGTTCCCTGCAAACAACAGGGGGCACCTACGAGCAGTACTTC. It encodes CASSSLQTTGGTYEQYF.

The V gene is TRBV9, the J gene TRBJ2-2; 8 nucleotides agree with TRBD2. Germline CDR1 is SGDLS and CDR2 is YYNGEE. The V segment lost 0 bases and the J segment 5 bases; nucleotides outside the gene matches: 3. This CDR3 is built from 15 residues. The CDR3 sequence: CASSVAGLATGELFF. In nucleotides, the CDR3 is TGTGCCAGCAGCGTAGCTGGACTAGCTACCGGGGAGCTGTTTTTT.

V usage is TRBV19 and J usage is TRBJ2-3; 7 bases line up with TRBD1. V lost 3 bases, J lost 3 bases, and 9 bases stayed unmatched. The CDR3 runs 16 residues. Germline loops: CDR1 LNHDA, CDR2 SQIVND (reference sequence). The chain's CDR3 is CASSMNPRGITDTQYF. The CDR3 DNA reads TGTGCCAGTAGTATGAATCCCAGGGGGATAACAGATACGCAGTATTTT.

The CDR3 loop is CASSLMTSDPSYNEQFF. In DNA, the CDR3 is TGTGCCAGCAGTTTAATGACTAGCGATCCCTCCTACAATGAGCAGTTCTTC. The rearrangement uses TRBV27 and TRBJ2-1; 8 bases map to TRBD2. Per the germline V gene, CDR1 is MNHEY and CDR2 is SMNVEV (reference sequence). This CDR3 has 17 residues. Losses at the gene ends were 2 bases for V and 0 bases for J; bases not matched to a gene: 6.

The chain carries TRBV5-1 and TRBJ1-6; 7 bases are a match to TRBD1. Germline-derived CDR1 and CDR2 are SGHRS and YFSETQ. The CDR3 is 14 amino acids. With 1 base clipped from V and 13 bases from J, the junction kept 8 bases outside the gene matches. CDR3 protein: CASSLQGDGGPLHF. The CDR3 DNA sequence: TGCGCCAGCAGCTTGCAGGGGGATGGGGGGCCCCTCCACTTT.

This chain joins TRBV9 and TRBJ2-5, with unresolved D. The germline V gene encodes CDR1 SGDLS and CDR2 YYNGEE. There are 13 residues in the CDR3. The V gene lost 2 bases and the J gene lost 3 bases, with 8 bases spanning the gap. CDR3 amino acids: CASSVWPKETQYF. CDR3 DNA sequence: TGTGCCAGCAGCGTTTGGCCCAAAGAGACCCAGTACTTC.

The gene calls are TRBV7-8 and TRBJ1-3; D possibly corresponds to TRBD1 (6 bases). This CDR3 region has 14 residues. Germline V gene data show CDR1 as SGHVS and CDR2 as FQNEAQ. V shed 7 bases and J shed 4 bases, with 14 bases lying between them. The CDR3 DNA follows: TGTGCCAGCACTCAGCGGGACATCGGAAACACCATATATTTT. Translated, it gives CASTQRDIGNTIYF.

This clone was recorded only once. V and J are TRBV10-3 and TRBJ1-4; no definite D call. This CDR3 is 16 amino acids long. The germline CDR1 and CDR2 sequences are ENHRY and SYGVKD. The ends were cut back, 4 bases at V and 2 bases at J, with 14 bases in the middle. The CDR3 loop reads CAISVQSLGTNEKLFF. The CDR3, as DNA: TGTGCCATCAGTGTCCAGTCCCTGGGCACTAATGAAAAACTGTTTTTT.

This clone was counted ten times or more. The rearrangement uses TRBV2 and TRBJ1-2; perhaps TRBD1 as D (6 bases). The CDR3 consists of 14 residues. V shed 1 base and J shed 5 bases, with 11 bases lying between them. The germline gives CDR1 SNHLY, CDR2 FYNNEI. The CDR3: CASSEGEQGYGYTF. For the CDR3, the DNA is TGTGCCAGCAGTGAAGGGGAACAGGGATATGGCTACACCTTC.

In its sample, this clone was seen once. This sequence joins TRBV19 and TRBJ2-5; D remains unclear. CDR1 is LNHDA, CDR2 SQIVND, per germline (reference sequence). Deletions cut 2 bases from V and 2 bases from J, with 6 bases between. The CDR3 runs 13 residues. The CDR3 DNA reads TGTGCCAGTAGTATAACAGCTCAAGAGACCCAGTACTTC. Amino acids: CASSITAQETQYF.

This chain uses TRBV27 with TRBJ2-5; D is uncertain. The V gene lost 5 bases and the J gene lost 0 bases, with 22 bases spanning the gap. The CDR3 covers 18 residues. Germline V gene sequence: CDR1 MNHEY, CDR2 SMNVEV (reference sequence). CDR3 region: CASSPRPPGYSYQETQYF. The CDR3 DNA reads as TGTGCCAGCAGTCCCCGGCCACCGGGTTACTCTTACCAAGAGACCCAGTACTTC.

This chain uses TRBV11-2 with TRBJ2-1; D may be TRBD2 (5 bases). Between the trimmed V and J ends, which lost 5 bases and 6 bases, there was a span of 14 bases. This CDR3 spans 14 amino acids. The germline V gene encodes CDR1 SGHAT and CDR2 FQNNGV. DNA of the CDR3: TGTGCCAGCAGCGCATTACTAGGGCCCAATGAGCAGTTCTTC. Translating gives CASSALLGPNEQFF.

This chain connects TRBV5-1 to TRBJ2-7, with 7 bases that match TRBD1. This CDR3 has 13 amino acids. J gave up 3 bases and V 4 bases, and 4 bases lay outside the gene matches. Germline values: CDR1 SGHRS, CDR2 YFSETQ. The CDR3 protein is CASSEGQIYEQYF. CDR3 in DNA: TGCGCCAGCAGCGAGGGACAGATCTACGAGCAGTACTTC.

The V call is TRBV2, the J call TRBJ1-1, with 11 bases fitting TRBD1. There are 14 residues in the CDR3. Germline V gives CDR1 SNHLY, CDR2 FYNNEI. J was trimmed by 0 bases and V by 8 bases; bases with no gene match: 2. The CDR3 nucleotides are TGTGCCAGCGGACAGGGGGCCCTGAACACTGAAGCTTTCTTT. It yields the protein CASGQGALNTEAFF.

V usage is TRBV29-1 and J usage is TRBJ1-1; perhaps TRBD1 as D (6 bases). There are 12 residues in the CDR3. V lost 7 bases and J lost 2, with 11 bases in between. Germline loops: CDR1 SQVTM, CDR2 ANQGSEA. The CDR3 nucleotides are TGCAGCGGAACAGGGTTTAACACTGAAGCTTTCTTT. This gives the protein CSGTGFNTEAFF.

The rearrangement uses TRBV28 and TRBJ2-5; D unresolved. The CDR3 consists of 12 residues. The ends were cut back, 7 bases at V and 0 bases at J, with 6 bases in the middle. CDR1 MDHEN and CDR2 SYDVKM come from the germline V gene. This chain's CDR3 is CASNTYQETQYF. The CDR3, as DNA: TGTGCCAGCAACACGTACCAAGAGACCCAGTACTTC.

The genes are TRBV2 and TRBJ2-3; 13 bases fit TRBD2. V dropped 6 bases and J dropped 2; count of bases not matched to a gene: 11. The CDR3 spans 18 residues. Germline lookup yields CDR1 SNHLY and CDR2 FYNNEI. This chain's CDR3 is CASRKTVLAGGPTDTQYF. The CDR3 coding sequence is TGTGCCAGCAGAAAGACGGTACTAGCGGGAGGGCCCACAGATACGCAGTATTTT.